These T cell receptor beta chains were read from a single sample in a study of vaccination and CD4 T cells after COVID-19. TCRdb re-analysed the PCR reads in MiXCR, keeping a single row per CDR3 protein. The data show more than 10,000 distinct CDR3 sequences, approximately 79% seen once. These receptors are not linked to any known antigen. Input material: CD4+ T cells from blood, cultured in vitro. The receptors stem from a human donor who had recovered from COVID-19. CDR3s include the opening cysteine and the closing phenylalanine or tryptophan. D genes are given only for firm matches. Where a row states a size, it is once, few, many or the class of an expanded clone; other rows omit it.

>TRBJ1-2|.|.|TRBV15
CATSRRGGRDYGYTF
TGTGCCACCAGCAGACGCGGAGGCAGGGACTATGGCTACACCTTC
>TRBJ2-7|TRBD2|.|TRBV27
CASSFEASGFYEQYF
TGTGCCAGCAGTTTTGAGGCTAGCGGGTTCTACGAGCAGTACTTC
>TRBJ1-6|.|.|TRBV10-1
CASSDRGIGNSPLHF
TGCGCCAGCAGTGACCGGGGCATTGGTAATTCACCCCTCCACTTT
>TRBJ1-5|TRBD1|few|TRBV20-1
CSAKQTGDQPQHF
TGCAGTGCTAAACAGACAGGGGATCAGCCCCAGCATTTT
>TRBJ1-5|.|.|TRBV27
CASRGGTVSNQPQHF
TGTGCCAGCAGGGGTGGGACTGTGAGCAATCAGCCCCAGCATTTT
>TRBJ1-2|.|once|TRBV6-5
CASSYSARFYGYTF
TGTGCCAGCAGTTACTCGGCGAGATTCTATGGCTACACCTTC
>TRBJ2-3|TRBD1|.|TRBV10-1
CASSGAGQGADTQYF
TGCGCCAGCAGTGGGGCGGGACAGGGTGCAGATACGCAGTATTTT
>TRBJ2-7|.|.|TRBV5-6
CASSFDRPYEQYF
TGTGCCAGCAGCTTCGACAGACCCTACGAGCAGTACTTC
>TRBJ1-3|TRBD1|.|TRBV7-9
CASSSRDSSGNTIYF
TGTGCCAGCAGCTCTCGGGACAGCTCTGGAAACACCATATATTTT
>TRBJ2-2|.|.|TRBV21-1
CASSNGTVTGELFF
TGTGCCAGCAGCAACGGGACCGTCACCGGGGAGCTGTTTTTT
>TRBJ2-5|TRBD1|.|TRBV20-1
CSARDWWGSGQTGGKTQYF
TGCAGTGCTAGAGATTGGTGGGGTAGCGGACAGACAGGGGGTAAGACCCAGTACTTC
>TRBJ2-1|TRBD2|.|TRBV7-2
CASSRRTSESNEQFF
TGTGCCAGCAGCCGGCGGACTAGCGAGTCCAATGAGCAGTTCTTC
>TRBJ2-3|TRBD2|.|TRBV19
CASSIAPLAGGTDTQYF
TGTGCCAGTAGTATAGCCCCACTAGCGGGAGGCACAGATACGCAGTATTTT
>TRBJ2-7|.|.|TRBV7-7
CASSLFAGQYEQYF
TGTGCCAGCAGCCTTTTCGCGGGGCAGTACGAGCAGTACTTC
>TRBJ1-2|.|.|TRBV19
CASSRGGDYGYTF
TGTGCCAGTAGTCGGGGGGGGGACTATGGCTACACCTTC
>TRBJ1-5|.|.|TRBV19
CASSDTRNQPQHF
TGTGCCAGTAGTGACACCCGCAATCAGCCCCAGCATTTT
>TRBJ2-7|TRBD2|.|TRBV20-1
CSASGTSGRNIYEQYF
TGCAGTGCTAGTGGGACTAGCGGGAGGAATATCTACGAGCAGTACTTC
>TRBJ2-1|.|.|TRBV6-2/TRBV6-3
CASTGKPGRGEQFF
TGTGCCAGCACGGGGAAACCGGGACGAGGTGAGCAGTTCTTC
>TRBJ1-1|.|once|TRBV20-1
CSARAQVAEAFF
TGCAGTGCTAGGGCCCAGGTCGCTGAAGCTTTCTTT
>TRBJ1-1|.|few|TRBV12-3/TRBV12-4
CASSLDRWRAFF
TGTGCCAGCAGTTTAGATAGATGGAGAGCTTTCTTT
>TRBJ1-1|.|.|TRBV19
CASRRGSEAFF
TGTGCCAGTAGACGGGGCTCTGAAGCTTTCTTT
>TRBJ1-2|.|once|TRBV7-9
CASSSAGRPYYGYTF
TGTGCCAGCAGCTCCGCAGGACGACCTTACTATGGCTACACCTTC
>TRBJ1-3|.|.|TRBV20-1
CSASALQSSGNTIYF
TGCAGTGCTAGTGCATTACAGAGCTCTGGAAACACCATATATTTT
>TRBJ1-5|.|once|TRBV6-1
CASRSALEGGGQPQHF
TGTGCCAGCAGATCGGCCCTCGAGGGAGGGGGACAGCCCCAGCATTTT
>TRBJ2-6|.|once|TRBV6-1
CASRPTVSSGANVLTF
TGTGCCAGCAGGCCGACTGTGAGCTCTGGGGCCAACGTCCTGACTTTC
>TRBJ1-3|TRBD1|.|TRBV20-1
CSASRQGSTIYF
TGCAGTGCTAGTAGACAGGGAAGCACCATATATTTT
>TRBJ1-2|TRBD1|.|TRBV12-3/TRBV12-4
CASSIQGAGGYTF
TGTGCCAGCAGTATACAGGGGGCGGGTGGCTACACCTTC
>TRBJ2-7|TRBD2|.|TRBV27
CASSPPIAGAGEQYF
TGTGCCAGCAGTCCCCCAATAGCGGGAGCGGGAGAGCAGTACTTC